This T cell receptor beta chain was recorded in a study of CD8+CD57+ T cells in acquired aplastic anemia. Overall study: Sorted CD4+ and CD8+ cell DNA averaged around 3.3 ug. Study observations and caveats: In common between the patients and the controls were twenty-nine CD8+ CDR3 sequences.

Profiling of TCR beta VDJ combinations and CDR3 sequences used genomic DNA as template. TCRdb recomputed calls from the reads with MiXCR, one row per CDR3 protein. Of roughly 200,000 distinct CDR3 sequences in the sample, 50% to 70% were seen once. This clonotype was seen only once. Its target is not known. The patients chosen for sequencing had shown expansion of CD8+CD57+ cells (detected by flow cytometry). The CDR3 length is 14 residues. Germline loops: CDR1 SEHNR, CDR2 FQNEAQ (reference sequence). The V and J ends lost 5 bases and 3 bases, in that order; junction bases with no gene match: 7. The sequenced sample was sorted CD4+, CD8+, or CD8+CD57+ T cells (not recorded which) from PBMCs. The chain has TRBV7-9 and TRBJ2-7, with 7 positions matching TRBD1. This sequence was found in a human donor with aplastic anemia. As DNA, the CDR3 is TGTGCCAGCAGCCCATGGGGACAGAACTACGAGCAGTACTTC. Its translation is CASSPWGQNYEQYF.